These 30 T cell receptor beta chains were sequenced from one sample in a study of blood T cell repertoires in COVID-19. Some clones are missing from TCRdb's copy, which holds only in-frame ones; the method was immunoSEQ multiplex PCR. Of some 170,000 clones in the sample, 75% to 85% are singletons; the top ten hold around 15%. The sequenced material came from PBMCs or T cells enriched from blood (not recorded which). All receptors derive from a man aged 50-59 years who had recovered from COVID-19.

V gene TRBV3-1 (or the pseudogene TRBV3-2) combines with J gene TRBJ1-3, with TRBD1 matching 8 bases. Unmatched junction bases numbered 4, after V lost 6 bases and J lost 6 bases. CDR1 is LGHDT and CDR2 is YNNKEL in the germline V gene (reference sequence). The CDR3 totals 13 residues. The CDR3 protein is CASRSGGENTIYF. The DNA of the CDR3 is TGTGCCAGCAGGTCAGGGGGCGAAAACACCATATATTTT.

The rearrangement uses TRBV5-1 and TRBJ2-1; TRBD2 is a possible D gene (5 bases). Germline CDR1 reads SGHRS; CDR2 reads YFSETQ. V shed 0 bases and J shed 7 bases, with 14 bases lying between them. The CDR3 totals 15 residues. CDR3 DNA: TGCGCCAGCAGCTTGGTTGGAGCGGCAGCAAATGAGCAGTTCTTC. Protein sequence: CASSLVGAAANEQFF.

The CDR3 reads CASSPRGGRTDTQYF. The CDR3 DNA is TGTGCCAGCTCACCACGGGGGGGAAGAACAGATACGCAGTATTTT. The chain is built from TRBV18 and TRBJ2-3; 7 nucleotides match TRBD2. CDR3 length: 15 amino acids. J was trimmed by 3 bases and V by 1 base; bases with no gene match: 4. The germline V gene encodes CDR1 KGHSH and CDR2 LQKENI.

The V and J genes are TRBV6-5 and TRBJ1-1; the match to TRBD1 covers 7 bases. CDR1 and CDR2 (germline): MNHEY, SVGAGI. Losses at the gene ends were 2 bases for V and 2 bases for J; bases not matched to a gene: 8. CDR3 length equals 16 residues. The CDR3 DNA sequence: TGTGCCAGCAGTTACGGAACAGGGGTTAAAAACACTGAAGCTTTCTTT. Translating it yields CASSYGTGVKNTEAFF.

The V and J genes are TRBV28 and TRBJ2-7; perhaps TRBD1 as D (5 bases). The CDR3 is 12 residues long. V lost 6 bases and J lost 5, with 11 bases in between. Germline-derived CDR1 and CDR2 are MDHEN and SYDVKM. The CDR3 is CASSQAGNEQYF. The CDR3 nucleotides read TGTGCCAGCAGCCAAGCAGGGAACGAGCAGTACTTC.

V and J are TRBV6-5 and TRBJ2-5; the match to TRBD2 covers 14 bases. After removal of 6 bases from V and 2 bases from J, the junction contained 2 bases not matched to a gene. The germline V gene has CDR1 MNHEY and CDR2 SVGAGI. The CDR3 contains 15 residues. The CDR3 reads CASRRTSGGQETQYF. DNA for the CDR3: TGTGCCAGCAGAAGGACTAGCGGGGGGCAAGAGACCCAGTACTTC.

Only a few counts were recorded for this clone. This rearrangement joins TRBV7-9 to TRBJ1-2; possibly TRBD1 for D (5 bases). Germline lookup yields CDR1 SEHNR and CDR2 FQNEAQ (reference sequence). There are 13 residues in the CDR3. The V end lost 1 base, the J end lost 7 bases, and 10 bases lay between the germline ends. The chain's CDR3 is CASSLEGAAGYTF. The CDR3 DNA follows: TGTGCCAGCAGCTTAGAAGGGGCGGCTGGCTACACCTTC.

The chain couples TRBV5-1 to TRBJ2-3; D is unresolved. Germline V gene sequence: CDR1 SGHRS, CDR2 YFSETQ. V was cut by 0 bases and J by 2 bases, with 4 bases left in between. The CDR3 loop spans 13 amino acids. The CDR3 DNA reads TGCGCCAGCAGCTTGGAGCCCACAGATACGCAGTATTTT. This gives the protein CASSLEPTDTQYF.

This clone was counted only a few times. The CDR3 here is CASSYSGPGHHEEQFF. CDR3 DNA: TGTGCCAGCAGTTACTCGGGTCCAGGTCATCACGAGGAGCAGTTCTTC. The chain links TRBV6-5 to TRBJ2-1; D not resolved. The CDR3 covers 16 residues. Trimming took 0 bases from V and 10 from J, leaving 19 bases between them. CDR1 is MNHEY and CDR2 is SVGAGI in the germline V gene.

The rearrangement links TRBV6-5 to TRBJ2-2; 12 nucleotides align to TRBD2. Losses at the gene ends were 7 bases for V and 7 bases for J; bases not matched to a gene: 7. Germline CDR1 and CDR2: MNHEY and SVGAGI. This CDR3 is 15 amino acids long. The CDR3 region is CASKASGGAIGELFF. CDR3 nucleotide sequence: TGTGCCAGCAAAGCTAGCGGGGGGGCAATCGGGGAGCTGTTTTTT.

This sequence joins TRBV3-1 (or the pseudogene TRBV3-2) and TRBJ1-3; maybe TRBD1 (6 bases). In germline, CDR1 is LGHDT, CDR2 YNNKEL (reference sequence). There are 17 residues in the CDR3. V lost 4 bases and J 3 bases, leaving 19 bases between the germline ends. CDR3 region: CASSRAGGADNGNTIYF. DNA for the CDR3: TGTGCCAGCAGCCGAGCTGGGGGGGCAGATAATGGAAACACCATATATTTT.

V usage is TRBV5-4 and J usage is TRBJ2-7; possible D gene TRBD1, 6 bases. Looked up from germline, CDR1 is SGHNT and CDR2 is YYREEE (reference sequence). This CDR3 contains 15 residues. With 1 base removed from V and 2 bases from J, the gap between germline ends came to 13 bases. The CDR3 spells CASSLRQAIPYEQYF. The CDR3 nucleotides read TGTGCCAGCAGCTTGCGACAGGCGATACCCTACGAGCAGTACTTC.

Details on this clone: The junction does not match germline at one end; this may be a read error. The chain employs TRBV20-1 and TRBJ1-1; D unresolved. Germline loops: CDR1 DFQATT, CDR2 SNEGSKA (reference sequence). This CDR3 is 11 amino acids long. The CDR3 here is CSARDRAEAFF. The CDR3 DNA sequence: TGCAGTGCCAGAGACCGGGCTGAAGCTTTCTTT.

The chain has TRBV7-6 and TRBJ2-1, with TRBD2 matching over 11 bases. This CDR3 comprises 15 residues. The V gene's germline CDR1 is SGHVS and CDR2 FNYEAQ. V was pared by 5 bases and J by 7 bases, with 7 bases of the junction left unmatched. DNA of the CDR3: TGTGCCAGCAGCGTTAGCGGGGGGGCCCCTAATGAGCAGTTCTTC. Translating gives CASSVSGGAPNEQFF.

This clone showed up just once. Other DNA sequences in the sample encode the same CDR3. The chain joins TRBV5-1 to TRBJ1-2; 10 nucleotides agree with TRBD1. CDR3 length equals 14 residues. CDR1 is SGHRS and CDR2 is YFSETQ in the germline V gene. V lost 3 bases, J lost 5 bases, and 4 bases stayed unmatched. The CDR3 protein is CASSSGTGDYGYTF. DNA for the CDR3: TGCGCCAGCAGCTCCGGGACAGGGGATTATGGCTACACCTTC.

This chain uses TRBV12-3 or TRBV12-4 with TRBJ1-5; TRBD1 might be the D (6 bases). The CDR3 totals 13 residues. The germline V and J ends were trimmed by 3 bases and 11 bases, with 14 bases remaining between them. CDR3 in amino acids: CASSLAHRESQHF. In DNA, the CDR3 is TGTGCCAGCAGTTTGGCACACAGGGAGTCCCAGCATTTT.

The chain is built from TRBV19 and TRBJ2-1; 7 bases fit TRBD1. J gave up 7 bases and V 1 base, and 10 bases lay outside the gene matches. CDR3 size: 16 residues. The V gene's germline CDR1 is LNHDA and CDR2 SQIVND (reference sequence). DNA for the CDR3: TGTGCCAGTAGTATAGGAGGGGGCCGGGTCGGTAATGAGCAGTTCTTC. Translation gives CASSIGGGRVGNEQFF.

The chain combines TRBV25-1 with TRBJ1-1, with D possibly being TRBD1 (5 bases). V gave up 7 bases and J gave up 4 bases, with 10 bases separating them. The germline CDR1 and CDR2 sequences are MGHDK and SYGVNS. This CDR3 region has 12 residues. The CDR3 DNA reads TGTGCCAGCACGGGGGGTACCACTGAAGCTTTCTTT. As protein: CASTGGTTEAFF.

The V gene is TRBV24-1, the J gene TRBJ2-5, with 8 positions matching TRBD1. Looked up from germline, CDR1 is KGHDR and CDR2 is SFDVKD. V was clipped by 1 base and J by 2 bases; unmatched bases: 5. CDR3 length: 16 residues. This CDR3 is CATSDFQRQGQETQYF. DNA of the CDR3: TGTGCCACCAGTGATTTTCAACGACAGGGGCAAGAGACCCAGTACTTC.

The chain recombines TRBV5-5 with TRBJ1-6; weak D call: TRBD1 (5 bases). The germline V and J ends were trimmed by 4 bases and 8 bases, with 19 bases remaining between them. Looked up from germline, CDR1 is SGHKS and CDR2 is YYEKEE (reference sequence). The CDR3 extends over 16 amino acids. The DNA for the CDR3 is TGTGCCAGCAGCAAAATCTTGCCCAGGGATGATTCACCCCTCCACTTT. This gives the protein CASSKILPRDDSPLHF.

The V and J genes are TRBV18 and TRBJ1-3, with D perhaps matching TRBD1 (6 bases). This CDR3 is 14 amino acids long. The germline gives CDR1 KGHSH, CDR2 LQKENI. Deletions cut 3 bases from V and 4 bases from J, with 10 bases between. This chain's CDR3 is CASSPRDTGNTIYF. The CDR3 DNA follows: TGTGCCAGCTCACCCCGGGACACCGGAAACACCATATATTTT. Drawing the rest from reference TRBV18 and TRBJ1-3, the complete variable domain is NAGVMQNPRHLVRRRGQEARLRCSPMKGHSHVYWYRQLPEEGLKFMVYLQKENIIDESGMPKERFSAEFPKEGPSILRIQQVVRGDSAAYFCASSPRDTGNTIYFGEGSWLTVV.

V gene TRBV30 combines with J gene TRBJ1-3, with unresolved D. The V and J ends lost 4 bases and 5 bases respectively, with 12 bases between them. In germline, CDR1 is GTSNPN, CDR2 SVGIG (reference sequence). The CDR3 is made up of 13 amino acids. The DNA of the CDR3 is TGTGCCTGGATTCCCGGGGTGAGAAACACCATATATTTT. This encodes CAWIPGVRNTIYF.

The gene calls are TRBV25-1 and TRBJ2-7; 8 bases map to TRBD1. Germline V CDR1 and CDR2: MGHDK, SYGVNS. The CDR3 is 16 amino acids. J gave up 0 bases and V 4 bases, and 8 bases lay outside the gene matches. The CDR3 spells CASSARGTGNSYEQYF. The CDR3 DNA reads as TGTGCCAGCAGTGCGAGGGGGACAGGCAACTCCTACGAGCAGTACTTC.

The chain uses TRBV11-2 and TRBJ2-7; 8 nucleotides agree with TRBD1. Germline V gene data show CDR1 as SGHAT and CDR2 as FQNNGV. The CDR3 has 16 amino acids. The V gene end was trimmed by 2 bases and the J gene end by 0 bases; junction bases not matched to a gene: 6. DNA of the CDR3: TGTGCCAGCAGCTTATCGCCGGGACAGGACTCCTACGAGCAGTACTTC. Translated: CASSLSPGQDSYEQYF.

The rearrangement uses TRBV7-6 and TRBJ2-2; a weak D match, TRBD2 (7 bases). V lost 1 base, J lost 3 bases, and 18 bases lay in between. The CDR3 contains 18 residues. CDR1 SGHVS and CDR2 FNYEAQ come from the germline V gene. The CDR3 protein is CASSLVSPRGADTGELFF. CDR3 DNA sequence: TGTGCCAGCAGCTTAGTAAGCCCCCGGGGGGCGGACACCGGGGAGCTGTTTTTT.

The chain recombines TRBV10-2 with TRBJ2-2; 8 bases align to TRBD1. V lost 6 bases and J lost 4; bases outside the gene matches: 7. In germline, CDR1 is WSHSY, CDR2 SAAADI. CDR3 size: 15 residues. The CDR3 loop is CASRDRGLGTGELFF. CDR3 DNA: TGCGCCAGCAGAGACAGGGGTTTGGGCACCGGGGAGCTGTTTTTT.

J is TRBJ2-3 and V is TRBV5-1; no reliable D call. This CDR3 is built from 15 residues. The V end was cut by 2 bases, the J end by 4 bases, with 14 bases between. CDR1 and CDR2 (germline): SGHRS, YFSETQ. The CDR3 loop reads CASSLDPSSADTQYF. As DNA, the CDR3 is TGCGCCAGCAGCTTAGACCCCAGCAGCGCAGATACGCAGTATTTT.

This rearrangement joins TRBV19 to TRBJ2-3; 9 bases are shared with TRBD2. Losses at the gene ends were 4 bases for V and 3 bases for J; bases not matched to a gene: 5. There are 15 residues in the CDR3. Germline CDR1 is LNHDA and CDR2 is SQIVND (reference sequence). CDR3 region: CASSTRTSATDTQYF. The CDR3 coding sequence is TGTGCCAGTAGTACCAGGACTAGCGCAACAGATACGCAGTATTTT.

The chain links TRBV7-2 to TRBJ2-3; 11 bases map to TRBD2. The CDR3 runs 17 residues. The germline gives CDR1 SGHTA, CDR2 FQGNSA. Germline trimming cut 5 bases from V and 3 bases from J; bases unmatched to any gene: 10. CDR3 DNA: TGTGCCAGCAGCCCCCCCCCGGGACTAGCGGAAACAGATACGCAGTATTTT. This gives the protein CASSPPPGLAETDTQYF.

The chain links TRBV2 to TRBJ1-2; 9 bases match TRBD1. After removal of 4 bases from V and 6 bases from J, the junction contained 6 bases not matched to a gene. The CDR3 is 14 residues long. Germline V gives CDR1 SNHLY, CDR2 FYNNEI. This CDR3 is CASSADRGKDGYTF. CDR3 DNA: TGTGCCAGCAGTGCGGACAGGGGAAAGGATGGCTACACCTTC.